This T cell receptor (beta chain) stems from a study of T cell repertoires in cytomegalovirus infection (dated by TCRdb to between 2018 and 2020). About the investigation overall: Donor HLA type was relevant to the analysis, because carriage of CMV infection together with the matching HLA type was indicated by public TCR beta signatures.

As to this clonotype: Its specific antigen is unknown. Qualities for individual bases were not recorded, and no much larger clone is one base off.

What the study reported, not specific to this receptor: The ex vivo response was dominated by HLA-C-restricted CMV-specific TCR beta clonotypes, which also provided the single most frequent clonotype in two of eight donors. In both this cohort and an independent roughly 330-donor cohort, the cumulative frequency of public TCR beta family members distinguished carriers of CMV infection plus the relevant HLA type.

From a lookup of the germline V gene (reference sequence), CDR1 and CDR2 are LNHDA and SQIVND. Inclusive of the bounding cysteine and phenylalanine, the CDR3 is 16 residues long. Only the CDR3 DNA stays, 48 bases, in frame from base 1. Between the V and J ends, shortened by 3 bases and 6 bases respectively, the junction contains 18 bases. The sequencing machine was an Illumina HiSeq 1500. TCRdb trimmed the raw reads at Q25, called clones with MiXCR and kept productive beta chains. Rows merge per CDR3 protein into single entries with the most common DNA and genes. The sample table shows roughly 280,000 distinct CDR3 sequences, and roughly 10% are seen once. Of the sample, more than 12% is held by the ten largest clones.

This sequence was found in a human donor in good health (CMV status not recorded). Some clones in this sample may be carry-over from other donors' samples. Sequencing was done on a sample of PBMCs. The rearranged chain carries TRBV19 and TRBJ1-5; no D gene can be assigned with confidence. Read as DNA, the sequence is TGTGCCAGTAGTATTGACCCGTGGACCGCACCTCAGCCCCAGCATTTT. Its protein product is CASSIDPWTAPQPQHF. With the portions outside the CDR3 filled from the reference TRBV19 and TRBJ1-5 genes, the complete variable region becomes DGGITQSPKYLFRKEGQNVTLSCEQNLNHDAMYWYRQDPGQGLRLIYYSQIVNDFQKGDIAEGYSVSREKKESFPLTVTSAQKNPTAFYLCASSIDPWTAPQPQHFGDGTRLSIL.